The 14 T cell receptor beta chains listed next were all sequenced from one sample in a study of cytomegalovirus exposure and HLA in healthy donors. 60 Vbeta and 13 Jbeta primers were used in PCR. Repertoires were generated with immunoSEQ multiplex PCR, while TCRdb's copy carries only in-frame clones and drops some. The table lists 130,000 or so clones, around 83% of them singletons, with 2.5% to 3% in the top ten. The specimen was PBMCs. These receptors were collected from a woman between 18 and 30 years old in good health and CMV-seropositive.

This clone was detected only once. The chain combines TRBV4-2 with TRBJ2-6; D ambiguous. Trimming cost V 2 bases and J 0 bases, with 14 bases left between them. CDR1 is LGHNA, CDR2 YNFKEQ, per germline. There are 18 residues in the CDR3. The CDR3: CASSQTFTAFSGANVLTF. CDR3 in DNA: TGTGCCAGCAGCCAAACTTTTACAGCCTTCTCTGGGGCCAACGTCCTGACTTTC.

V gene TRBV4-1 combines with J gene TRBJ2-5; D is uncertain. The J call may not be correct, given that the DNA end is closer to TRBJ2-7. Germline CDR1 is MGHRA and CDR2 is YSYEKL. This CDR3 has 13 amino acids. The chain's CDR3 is CASSHRPHYEQYF. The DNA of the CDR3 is TGCGCCAGCAGCCACAGACCCCACTACGAGCAGTACTTC.

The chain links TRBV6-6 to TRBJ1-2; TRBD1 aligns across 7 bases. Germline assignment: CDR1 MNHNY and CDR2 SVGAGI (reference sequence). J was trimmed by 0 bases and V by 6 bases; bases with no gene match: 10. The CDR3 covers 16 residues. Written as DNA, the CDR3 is TGTGCCAGCAGCACCCCTCGGGACAGAACTAACTATGGCTACACCTTC. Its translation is CASSTPRDRTNYGYTF.

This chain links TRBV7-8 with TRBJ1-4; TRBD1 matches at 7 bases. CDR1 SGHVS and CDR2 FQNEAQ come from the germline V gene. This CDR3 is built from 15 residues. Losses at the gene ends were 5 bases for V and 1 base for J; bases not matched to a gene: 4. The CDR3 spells CASSLSGGTNEKLFF. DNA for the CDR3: TGTGCCAGCAGCCTCTCAGGGGGAACTAATGAAAAACTGTTTTTT.

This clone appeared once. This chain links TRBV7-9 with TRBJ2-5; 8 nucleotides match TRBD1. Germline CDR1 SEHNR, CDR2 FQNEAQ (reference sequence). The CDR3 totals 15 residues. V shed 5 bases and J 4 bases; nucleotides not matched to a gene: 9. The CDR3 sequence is CASSPGQVGAETQYF. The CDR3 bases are TGTGCCAGCAGCCCGGGACAGGTGGGAGCAGAGACCCAGTACTTC.

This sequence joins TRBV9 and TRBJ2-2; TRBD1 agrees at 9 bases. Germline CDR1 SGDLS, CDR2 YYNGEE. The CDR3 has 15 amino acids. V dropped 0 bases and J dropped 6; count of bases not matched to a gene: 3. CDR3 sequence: CASSVAGQGPGELFF. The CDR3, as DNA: TGTGCCAGCAGCGTAGCTGGACAGGGGCCCGGGGAGCTGTTTTTT.

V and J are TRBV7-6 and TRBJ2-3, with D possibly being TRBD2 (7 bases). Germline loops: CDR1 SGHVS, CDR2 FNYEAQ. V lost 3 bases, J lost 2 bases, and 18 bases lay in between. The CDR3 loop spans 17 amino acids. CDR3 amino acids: CASSFSGAGAITDTQYF. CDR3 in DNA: TGTGCCAGCAGCTTCAGCGGGGCGGGGGCCATCACAGATACGCAGTATTTT.

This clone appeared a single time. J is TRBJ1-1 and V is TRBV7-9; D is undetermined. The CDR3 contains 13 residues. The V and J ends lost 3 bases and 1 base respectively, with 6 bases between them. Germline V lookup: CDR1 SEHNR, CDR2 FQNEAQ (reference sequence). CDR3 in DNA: TGTGCCAGCAGCTTCCCAGAGAACACTGAAGCTTTCTTT. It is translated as CASSFPENTEAFF.

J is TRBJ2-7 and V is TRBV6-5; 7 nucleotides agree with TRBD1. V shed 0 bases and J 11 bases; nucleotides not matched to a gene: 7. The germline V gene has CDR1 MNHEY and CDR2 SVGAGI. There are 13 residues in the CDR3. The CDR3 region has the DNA TGTGCCAGCAGTTACTCGAGGACAGGCGAAGAGTACTTC. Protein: CASSYSRTGEEYF.

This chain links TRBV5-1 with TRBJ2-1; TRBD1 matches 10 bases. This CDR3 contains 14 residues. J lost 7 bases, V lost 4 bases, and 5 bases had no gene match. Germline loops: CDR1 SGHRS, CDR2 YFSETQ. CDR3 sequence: CASSDRDRGNEQFF. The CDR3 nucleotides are TGCGCCAGCAGCGACCGGGACAGGGGAAATGAGCAGTTCTTC.

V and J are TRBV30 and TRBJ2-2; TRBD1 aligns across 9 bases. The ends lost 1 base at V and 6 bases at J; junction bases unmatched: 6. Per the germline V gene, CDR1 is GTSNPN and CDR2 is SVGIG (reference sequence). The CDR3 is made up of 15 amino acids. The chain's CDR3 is CAWSGDRGVSGELFF. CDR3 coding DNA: TGTGCCTGGAGTGGAGACAGGGGGGTCTCCGGGGAGCTGTTTTTT.

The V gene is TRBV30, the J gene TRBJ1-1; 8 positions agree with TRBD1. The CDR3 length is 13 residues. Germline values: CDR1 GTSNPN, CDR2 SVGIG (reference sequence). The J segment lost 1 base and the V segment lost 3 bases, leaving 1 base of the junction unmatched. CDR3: CAWRGQANTEAFF. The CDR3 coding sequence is TGTGCCTGGAGGGGACAGGCGAACACTGAAGCTTTCTTT.

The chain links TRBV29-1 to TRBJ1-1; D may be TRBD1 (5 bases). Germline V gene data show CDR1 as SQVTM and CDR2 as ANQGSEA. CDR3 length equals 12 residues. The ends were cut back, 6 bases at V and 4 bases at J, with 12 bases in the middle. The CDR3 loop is CSVRNGGTEAFF. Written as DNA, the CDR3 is TGCAGCGTCCGTAACGGGGGCACTGAAGCTTTCTTT.

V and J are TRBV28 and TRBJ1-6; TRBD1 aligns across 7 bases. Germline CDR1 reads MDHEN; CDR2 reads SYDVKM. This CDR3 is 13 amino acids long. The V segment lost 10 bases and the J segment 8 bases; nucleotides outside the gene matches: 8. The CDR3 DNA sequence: TGTGCCACCCAGACAGGGAGTGATTCACCCCTCCACTTT. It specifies CATQTGSDSPLHF.